What follows are 9 T cell receptor beta chains derived from one specimen sequenced in a study of beta chain features in type 1 diabetes. General study points: There was a moderate but significant shortening of TCRB CDR3s in all four CD4+ subsets of Type 1 diabetes patients.

The authors reverse transcribed all of the isolated RNA, so sequencing captured expressed TCRB transcripts. Generated by immunoSEQ multiplex PCR, the TCRdb table keeps only in-frame clones and is missing some. The data hold about 150,000 clones, with approximately 8.7% observed a single time. Their antigens are not known. Source material: central memory CD4+ T cells from blood. The origin of the receptors is a woman in her 30s with type 1 diabetes.

This clone was counted only a few times. V is TRBV6-5 and J is TRBJ2-2; TRBD1 matches 8 bases. CDR3 length: 15 residues. Germline trimming cut 7 bases from V and 0 bases from J; bases unmatched to any gene: 4. Looked up from germline, CDR1 is MNHEY and CDR2 is SVGAGI. The chain's CDR3 is CASTWGQANTGELFF. The CDR3 coding sequence is TGTGCCAGCACCTGGGGACAGGCGAACACCGGGGAGCTGTTTTTT.

This clone was counted only a few times. The chain has TRBV9 and TRBJ1-4, with D possibly being TRBD1 (5 bases). The V end lost 4 bases, the J end lost 5 bases, and 12 bases lay between the germline ends. CDR1 is SGDLS and CDR2 is YYNGEE in the germline V gene. The CDR3 consists of 14 residues. The CDR3 here is CASSPTAGNEKLFF. The CDR3 DNA follows: TGTGCCAGCAGCCCGACAGCAGGAAATGAAAAACTGTTTTTT.

This rearrangement joins TRBV2 to TRBJ2-1; the D gene is possibly TRBD2 (6 bases). Germline lookup yields CDR1 SNHLY and CDR2 FYNNEI. Trimming removed 5 bases at V and 0 bases at J, with 8 bases between. The CDR3 sequence is 14 residues long. The CDR3 region is CASSRDFSYNEQFF. As DNA, the CDR3 is TGTGCCAGCAGTCGGGACTTCTCCTACAATGAGCAGTTCTTC.

This chain uses TRBV30 with TRBJ1-2; D ambiguous. Trimming removed 3 bases at V and 7 bases at J, with 15 bases between. The CDR3 runs to 13 residues. Germline lookup yields CDR1 GTSNPN and CDR2 SVGIG (reference sequence). Here the CDR3 DNA reads TGTGCCTGGAGGGAAGCAGCGAGTGGTGGCTACACCTTC. Encoded protein: CAWREAASGGYTF.

This rearrangement joins TRBV6-5 to TRBJ2-1; the match to TRBD1 covers 8 bases. The CDR3 is made up of 15 amino acids. Germline lookup yields CDR1 MNHEY and CDR2 SVGAGI. With V trimmed by 6 bases and J by 3 bases, 7 bases remained unmatched. The CDR3, as DNA: TGTGCCAGCAGGCCGGGACAGGTTTACTACAATGAGCAGTTCTTC. Translation gives CASRPGQVYYNEQFF.

This clone was seen only a few times. V and J are TRBV7-3 and TRBJ1-2, with D perhaps matching TRBD1 (6 bases). Germline assignment: CDR1 SGHTA and CDR2 FQGTGA. V was shortened by 2 bases and J by 8 bases, with 18 bases between the two germline ends. This CDR3 region has 15 residues. This CDR3 is CASSLETGTSAGYTF. The DNA for the CDR3 is TGTGCCAGCAGCTTAGAAACCGGGACAAGTGCCGGCTACACCTTC. The full variable domain, rest sourced from reference TRBV7-3 and TRBJ1-2, is GAGVSQTPSNKVTEKGKYVELRCDPISGHTALYWYRQSLGQGPEFLIYFQGTGAADDSGLPNDRFFAVRPEGSVSTLKIQRTERGDSAVYLCASSLETGTSAGYTFGSGTRLTVV.

This clone was observed a few times. This chain uses TRBV4-1 with TRBJ2-6; D perhaps matches TRBD2 (5 bases). Germline V gives CDR1 MGHRA, CDR2 YSYEKL. V dropped 0 bases and J dropped 8 bases, with 17 bases sitting between them. The CDR3 sequence is 17 residues long. The CDR3 DNA sequence: TGCGCCAGCAGCCAAGACCCAAGCGGTCCTATGACCAACGTCCTGACTTTC. Translation gives CASSQDPSGPMTNVLTF.

The V gene is TRBV4-1, the J gene TRBJ2-2; 9 bases are shared with TRBD1. The germline gives CDR1 MGHRA, CDR2 YSYEKL. V trimming: 3 bases; J trimming: 5 bases; junction bases outside the gene matches: 4. This CDR3 spans 15 amino acids. The CDR3 sequence: CASSQDRGVTGELFF. In DNA, the CDR3 is TGCGCCAGCAGCCAGGACAGGGGAGTTACCGGGGAGCTGTTTTTT.

The CDR3 sequence: CAIRYDRDSGANVLTF. The CDR3 coding sequence is TGTGCCATCAGATACGACAGGGATTCTGGGGCCAACGTCCTGACTTTC. The rearrangement uses TRBV10-3 and TRBJ2-6; 7 bases agree with TRBD1. Trimming at V came to 6 bases and at J to 1 base, leaving 6 bases not matched to a gene. From germline, CDR1 is ENHRY and CDR2 SYGVKD. The CDR3 totals 16 residues.